Below, 10 T cell receptor beta chains from the same sample are listed, as sequenced in a study of T-cell memory formation after mild COVID-19. One entry per CDR3 protein, called by TCRdb with MiXCR from the 5' RACE reads. The data contain 360,000 or so distinct CDR3 sequences, around 27% of them singletons. Material: PBMCs or a T cell subset sorted from them (not recorded which). Every receptor here comes from an adult woman who had mild COVID-19 (a few samples of this study predate the infection). Cell type and time point are not known.

This clonotype was counted between two and nine times. The rearrangement links TRBV14 to TRBJ1-1; D is unclear. From germline, CDR1 is SGHDN and CDR2 FVKESK. The CDR3 is 13 amino acids. Trimming removed 7 bases at V and 4 bases at J, with 13 bases between. The CDR3 sequence is CASNKGLGTEAFF. The CDR3 bases are TGTGCCAGCAATAAGGGTTTGGGCACTGAAGCTTTCTTT. The full variable domain, completed using reference TRBV14 and TRBJ1-1, is EAGVTQFPSHSVIEKGQTVTLRCDPISGHDNLYWYRRVMGKEIKFLLHFVKESKQDESGMPNNRFLAERTGGTYSTLKVQPAELEDSGVYFCASNKGLGTEAFFGQGTRLTVV.

This chain joins TRBV6-5 and TRBJ2-3; TRBD1 agrees at 7 bases. The V and J ends lost 0 bases and 6 bases, in that order; junction bases with no gene match: 3. This CDR3 is 14 amino acids long. Per the germline V gene, CDR1 is MNHEY and CDR2 is SVGAGI. The CDR3 region is CASSYSRGQDTQYF. Here the CDR3 DNA reads TGTGCCAGCAGTTACTCGAGGGGGCAGGATACGCAGTATTTT.

In this sample, this clonotype turned up a few times. J is TRBJ1-4 and V is TRBV12-3 or TRBV12-4; tentatively, D is TRBD1 (6 bases). There are 14 residues in the CDR3. V was cut by 6 bases and J by 6 bases, with 14 bases left in between. CDR3 loop: CASRTGTKYEKLFF. In DNA form, the CDR3 reads TGTGCCAGCAGGACCGGGACAAAATATGAAAAACTGTTTTTT.

J is TRBJ2-7 and V is TRBV27, with D uncertain. The CDR3 has 13 residues. V dropped 5 bases and J dropped 3 bases, with 11 bases sitting between them. CDR1 is MNHEY, CDR2 SMNVEV, per germline (reference sequence). The CDR3 is CASSPYDIYEQYF. CDR3 sequence (DNA): TGTGCCAGCAGTCCTTATGATATCTACGAGCAGTACTTC.

This clonotype was counted a few times. This sequence joins TRBV12-3 or TRBV12-4 and TRBJ2-1, with 10 bases fitting TRBD1. The CDR3 is 14 amino acids. V shed 7 bases, J shed 9 bases, and the junction held 9 bases outside the gene matches. This CDR3 is CASITGTGVGEQFF. For the CDR3, the DNA is TGTGCCAGCATTACCGGGACAGGGGTAGGTGAGCAGTTCTTC.

This clonotype was detected only a few times. This rearrangement joins TRBV6-2 or TRBV6-3 to TRBJ2-7; the match to TRBD2 covers 7 bases. V gave up 5 bases and J gave up 0 bases; unmatched junction bases: 7. Germline V gene lookup returns CDR1 MNHEY and CDR2 SVGEGT. The CDR3 consists of 15 residues. CDR3 residues: CASSTTSRSSYEQYF. Here the CDR3 DNA reads TGTGCCAGCAGTACGACTAGCCGCAGCTCCTACGAGCAGTACTTC.

This clonotype has only a few counts. The chain joins TRBV19 to TRBJ2-7, with TRBD2 matching 11 bases. Germline-derived CDR1 and CDR2 are LNHDA and SQIVND (reference sequence). V lost 4 bases to trimming and J lost 0 bases; unmatched junction nucleotides: 5. The CDR3 extends over 16 amino acids. CDR3 in DNA: TGTGCCAGTAGTACTACCGGGACTAGCGGCTCCTACGAGCAGTACTTC. Its protein product is CASSTTGTSGSYEQYF.

The table lists this clonotype with a few counts. The chain has TRBV27 and TRBJ2-1; 8 nucleotides line up with TRBD2. The germline CDR1 and CDR2 sequences are MNHEY and SMNVEV (reference sequence). J was trimmed by 4 bases and V by 8 bases; bases with no gene match: 16. The CDR3 is 17 amino acids. CDR3 sequence reads: CASAPVIILADYNEQFF. The CDR3 coding sequence is TGTGCCAGCGCCCCCGTAATCATACTAGCGGATTACAATGAGCAGTTCTTC.

This clonotype has just a few counts. The CDR3 coding sequence is TGTGCCAGCAGGGGCGGGACGTGGGAGACCGGGGAGCTGTTTTTT. It is translated as CASRGGTWETGELFF. This chain uses TRBV4-2 with TRBJ2-2, with D possibly being TRBD2 (6 bases). There are 15 residues in the CDR3. V gave up 6 bases and J gave up 5 bases, with 16 bases separating them. The V gene's germline CDR1 is LGHNA and CDR2 YNFKEQ.

This clonotype has a handful of counts. The V call is TRBV20-1, the J call TRBJ1-2; possibly TRBD1 for D (6 bases). The CDR3 length is 19 residues. Germline loops: CDR1 DFQATT, CDR2 SNEGSKA (reference sequence). Trimming cost V 1 base and J 0 bases, with 24 bases left between them. The CDR3 nucleotides read TGCAGTGCTAGAGCTCGATCCCTTGTCGACAGGCCATCTAACTATGGCTACACCTTC. Translation: CSARARSLVDRPSNYGYTF.